The rows below give T cell receptor beta chains drawn from one sample of a study of blood T cell repertoires in COVID-19. Sequenced by immunoSEQ multiplex PCR; TCRdb stores in-frame clones only, minus some. The sample has 200,000 to 250,000 clones, approximately 85% seen once. The sequenced sample was peripheral blood. The receptors originated from a woman between 65 and 79 years old with COVID-19, enrolled during active disease. The CDR3 runs from the conserved cysteine through the conserved F or W. A D gene is named only where the DNA matches it firmly. Clone size is not always given. Where it is, it says once, few, many or a class for expanded clones.

size: -; J: TRBJ1-2; V: TRBV5-4; D: -; CDR3: CASSGGGSTYGYTF; DNA: TGTGCCAGCAGCGGCGGGGGGAGCACCTATGGCTACACCTTC
size: -; J: TRBJ2-2; V: TRBV28; D: -; CDR3: CASSFSSLSLGAANTGELFF; DNA: TGTGCCAGCAGCTTTAGCTCCCTATCCCTTGGAGCGGCGAACACCGGGGAGCTGTTTTTT
size: -; J: TRBJ2-1; V: TRBV7-3; D: TRBD2; CDR3: CASSLAGGSHNEQFF; DNA: TGTGCCAGCAGCTTAGCGGGGGGAAGCCACAATGAGCAGTTCTTC
size: once; J: TRBJ2-3; V: TRBV5-4; D: TRBD2; CDR3: CASSPRLAASTDTQYF; DNA: TGTGCCAGCAGCCCTCGTCTAGCGGCTAGCACAGATACGCAGTATTTT
size: -; J: TRBJ2-1; V: TRBV6-6; D: -; CDR3: CASSQQRSSYNEQFF; DNA: TGTGCCAGCAGTCAACAGAGAAGCTCCTACAATGAGCAGTTCTTC
size: -; J: TRBJ2-7; V: TRBV7-3; D: TRBD1; CDR3: CASSPGQHTYEQYF; DNA: TGTGCCAGCAGCCCGGGACAGCACACCTACGAGCAGTACTTC
size: once; J: TRBJ1-2; V: TRBV5-1; D: -; CDR3: CASSLEYGASNYGYTF; DNA: TGCGCCAGCAGCTTGGAGTATGGGGCCTCGAACTATGGCTACACCTTC
size: -; J: TRBJ2-2; V: TRBV11-1; D: TRBD1; CDR3: CASSGPRTGRTGELFF; DNA: TGTGCCAGCAGTGGCCCCCGGACAGGGAGGACCGGGGAGCTGTTTTTT
size: once; J: TRBJ1-1; V: TRBV7-9; D: TRBD1; CDR3: CASSLVGQENNEAFF; DNA: TGTGCCAGCAGCTTAGTAGGACAGGAGAACAATGAAGCTTTCTTT
size: many; J: TRBJ2-2; V: TRBV29-1; D: -; CDR3: CSVNIAEKNTGELFF; DNA: TGCAGCGTTAACATAGCAGAAAAAAACACCGGGGAGCTGTTTTTT
size: -; J: TRBJ2-5; V: TRBV7-9; D: TRBD2; CDR3: CASSLGLAVETQYF; DNA: TGTGCCAGCAGCTTAGGACTAGCCGTTGAGACCCAGTACTTC
size: -; J: TRBJ1-1; V: TRBV7-2; D: TRBD1; CDR3: CASSLVVGGGSEAFF; DNA: TGTGCCAGCAGCTTAGTTGTAGGGGGCGGATCTGAAGCTTTCTTT
size: -; J: TRBJ1-3; V: TRBV3-1/TRBV3-2; D: -; CDR3: CASSKDISGNTIYF; DNA: TGTGCCAGCAGCAAGGACATCTCTGGAAACACCATATATTTT
size: -; J: TRBJ2-3; V: TRBV27; D: TRBD1; CDR3: CASSQDRGTDTQYF; DNA: TGTGCCAGCAGTCAGGACAGGGGGACAGATACGCAGTATTTT
size: -; J: TRBJ2-7; V: TRBV5-1; D: TRBD1; CDR3: CASSLETGSIVYEQYF; DNA: TGCGCCAGCAGCTTGGAGACAGGGAGTATCGTTTACGAGCAGTACTTC
size: few; J: TRBJ1-2; V: TRBV6-5; D: -; CDR3: CASSYSTQGRIYGYTF; DNA: TGTGCCAGCAGTTACTCGACACAGGGAAGGATCTATGGCTACACCTTC